This T cell receptor (beta chain) was captured in a study of blood T cell repertoires in COVID-19. Study overall: COVID-19 samples collected from the United States, Italy and Spain covered acute and convalescent phases. The cDNA or gDNA used as material had been derived from T cells, B-cell-depleted T cells, or PBMCs.

The CDR3 totals 15 residues. The V gene's germline CDR1 is MNHEY and CDR2 SMNVEV (reference sequence). The germline V and J ends were trimmed by 7 bases and 5 bases, with 20 bases remaining between them. In the original workflow: Using reference gene primer amplification, nucleated cell counts were estimated. Produced via immunoSEQ multiplex PCR; TCRdb's table is partial and in-frame only. V and J calls and clone size are those listed in that table; D and trimming were worked out from the DNA. The profile shows about 170,000 clones, approximately 95% of them singletons. The chain recombines TRBV27 with TRBJ2-5; a possible D gene is TRBD2 (6 bases). Source material: peripheral blood. This TCR was recovered from a woman between 45 and 60 years old with acute or convalescent COVID-19. The DNA for the CDR3 is TGTGCCAGCAATGGAGTCGGAGGGGCGGGGGAGACCCAGTACTTC. It yields the protein CASNGVGGAGETQYF.